This TCR beta chain originates from a study of cytomegalovirus exposure and HLA in healthy donors. Study-wide points: Most of the TCR beta V segments (in an earlier analysis) were productive either about 87% or about 30% of the time. Analysis performed later found 16,000 or so TCR beta sequences associated with HLA alleles at 0.05 false discovery rate.

This clone has only a few counts. Its antigen is not known. CDR1 and CDR2 from the germline V gene are SGHRS and YFSETQ. V lost 2 bases and J 5 bases, leaving 11 bases between the germline ends. The CDR3 loop spans 13 amino acids. PCR employed 60 Vbeta and 13 Jbeta primers. Sequencing used immunoSEQ multiplex PCR; TCRdb keeps in-frame clones, though not all of them. The sample lists 120,000 to 150,000 clones; around 80% were seen once. Likely unrecorded immune exposures existed in these nominally healthy donors. Sequencing was performed on PBMCs. The sequence was obtained from a woman aged 40 to 55 in good health and CMV-seronegative. The V and J genes are TRBV5-1 and TRBJ2-7; a possible D gene is TRBD1 (5 bases). CDR3 region: CASSFRQGDEQYF. The CDR3 nucleotides are TGCGCCAGCAGCTTTCGGCAGGGTGACGAGCAGTACTTC.